The source of this T cell receptor (beta chain) is a study of Ad26.COV2.S vaccination and SARS-CoV-2 variants (TCRdb year 2021). Regarding the research as a whole: Vaccine-arm donors came from COV1001, a multicentre, randomized, double-blind, placebo-controlled phase I-IIa trial of Ad26.COV2.S in healthy adults. Dosing of Ad26.COV2.S was intramuscular, at either 5x10^10 or 1x10^11 viral particles, delivered as one shot or as two shots spaced 56 days apart. TCRbeta repertoire sequencing was used to assess the specificity and breadth of SARS-CoV-2-reactive T cell receptors after Ad26.COV2.S vaccination. A total of approximately 32 samples were included in the TCR-sequenced set, comprising roughly 19 Ad26.COV2.S vaccine recipients, 5 placebo recipients and 8 SARS-CoV-2 convalescent individuals. Trial participants were randomized into five groups of five, in which low-dose or high-dose Ad26.COV2.S was given once or twice, or placebo was given on both occasions. Investigators remained blinded to trial group allocation during experiments and outcome assessment.

The immunoSEQ Assay was used to sequence TCRbeta CDR3 regions. After extraction, genomic DNA underwent amplification by bias-controlled multiplex PCR, followed by high-throughput sequencing. In the paper's pipeline: Collapsing and filtering of sequences were performed to quantify the absolute abundance of each unique TCRbeta CDR3 region. T cell fraction was estimated by normalizing TCRbeta template counts to usable DNA, which was measured by amplifying reference genes present in all nucleated cells. Repertoire TCRs were annotated as SARS-CoV-2-specific by exact matching of V gene, CDR3 amino acid sequence and J gene to a known reactive TCR set. The reference SARS-CoV-2 TCR set was derived from MIRA and filtered for enrichment in COVID-19-positive ImmuneCODE repertoires, a step that removed public or cross-reactive TCRs. Using the MIRA antigens, annotated TCRs were further analysed by specific ORF or by position within an ORF. Breadth was defined as annotated unique rearrangements over total unique productive rearrangements; depth was the summed frequency of those rearrangements. TCR breadth was compared between groups using two-sided Wilcoxon rank-sum tests. TCRdb obtained this table from immuneACCESS and retained in-frame rearrangements with V and J assigned. These tables miss some clones; where compared with another copy, unresolved V genes account for less than half of the shortfall, and the remainder is unexplained. V, J and clone size are taken as reported in that table, and D and trimming were inferred from the DNA itself. This sample lists some 640,000 clones; about 89% were detected once. The ten largest make up around 1.5% of the sample.

Worth noting for this clone: Its antigen remains unidentified. Within one base of it there is no much larger clone, and no base qualities were kept.

Study-wide conclusions, independent of this receptor: Substantial breadth of spike-specific CD8+ and CD4+ T cell responses was reported after vaccination. The study lacked the statistical power to compare responses across vaccine doses or regimens. Non-spike TCR breadth was comparable between vaccine and placebo recipients, consistent with the vaccine containing only spike. Compared with placebo recipients, Ad26.COV2.S recipients showed higher spike-specific TCR breadth (P = 0.0014). According to the authors, total T cell responses may have been underestimated by the TCR breadth and depth analyses.

In the paper's terms, the treatment or condition label means: over 15 received Ad26.COV2.S at low or high dose, single or two shots; about 5 received placebo; per-sample allocation not given. Repertoires of vaccine and placebo recipients were sequenced from samples collected on day 63 after the first injection. Between 29 July and 7 August 2020, Cohort 1b enrolled 20 to 30 adults aged 18-55 years at one site in Boston, USA. Ad26.COV2.S was a replication-incompetent adenovirus type 26 vector expressing a prefusion-stabilized SARS-CoV-2 spike protein from the original Wuhan strain. For CDR1 and CDR2, the germline V gene (reference sequence) lists DFQATT and SNEGSKA. The CDR3 numbers 10 residues from cysteine through phenylalanine. CDR3 DNA is the only sequence kept; it has 30 bases, read in frame from the first base. Deletion took 8 bases off V and 5 bases off J, with a span of 8 bases between the germline ends.

The sample here was peripheral blood, taken in a trial of Ad26.COV2.S vaccine versus placebo. The TCR sequence derives from a person between 18 and 59 years old who received the Ad26.COV2.S COVID-19 vaccine or a placebo. The chain employs TRBV20-1 and TRBJ2-3; the D region possibly corresponds to TRBD2 (5 bases align). The nucleotides are TGCAGTACGGAGGTAGATACGCAGTATTTT. The encoded protein is CSTEVDTQYF.